This T cell receptor (beta chain) was recovered during a study of T cells in tumors after PD-1 blockade. Looking at the study overall: During anti-PD-1 treatment, some patients continued daily vismodegib 150 mg. Tumor samples yielded about 21-fold more depth than single-cell TCR sequencing.

Genomic DNA template from tumor biopsies or peripheral blood, 616 ng to 6,004 ng input. Trimming removed 4 bases at V and 0 bases at J, with 9 bases between. This CDR3 is built from 14 residues. The germline V gene has CDR1 SGDLS and CDR2 YYNGEE. The method was immunoSEQ multiplex PCR; TCRdb's version includes in-frame clones alone and lacks a portion of them. The sample records more than 6,500 clones, around 69% being singletons. The starting material was tumor tissue, obtained after anti-PD-1 treatment. The chain uses TRBV9 and TRBJ2-3, with unresolved D. The clonotype was recovered from a human donor with basal cell carcinoma. CDR3 sequence: CASSPVGSTDTQYF. In nucleotides, the CDR3 is TGTGCCAGCAGCCCGGTGGGGAGCACAGATACGCAGTATTTT. Together with reference TRBV9 and TRBJ2-3, the CDR3 gives the full variable domain: DSGVTQTPKHLITATGQRVTLRCSPRSGDLSVYWYQQSLDQGLQFLIQYYNGEERAKGNILERFSAQQFPDLHSELNLSSLELGDSALYFCASSPVGSTDTQYFGPGTRLTVL.